What follows is one T cell receptor (beta chain) and its context. These data originate in a study of T cell changes during pregnancy in multiple sclerosis. Assay: immunoSEQ multiplex PCR; the TCRdb copy retains only in-frame clones and omits some. The sample lists around 84,000 clones, approximately 95% occurring once. The sample was peripheral blood, taken in the second trimester of pregnancy. The TCR comes from a female donor in good health, enrolled as a control in a pregnancy study.

The CDR3 reads CASSQYGGGPYEQFF. In DNA, the CDR3 is TGTGCCAGCAGCCAATATGGGGGAGGGCCCTATGAGCAGTTCTTC. The chain combines TRBV14 with TRBJ2-1, with 7 bases matching TRBD2. Trimming at V came to 2 bases and at J to 8 bases, leaving 9 bases not matched to a gene. CDR1 and CDR2 (germline): SGHDN, FVKESK. The CDR3 is 15 amino acids.